These 5 T cell receptor beta chains share one sample of origin, sequenced in a study of T cell responses to AZD1222 COVID-19 vaccine. The repertoire was sequenced with immunoSEQ multiplex PCR; TCRdb's copy has only in-frame clones and lacks some. The sample records about 180,000 clones, just over 90% being singletons. The material sequenced was peripheral blood, taken on day 0 of AZD1222 vaccination. The receptor source for this set is an adult in good health.

The chain recombines TRBV28 with TRBJ2-7, with D perhaps matching TRBD1 (7 bases). Trimming took 2 bases from V and 6 from J, leaving 11 bases between them. This CDR3 region has 13 residues. From germline, CDR1 is MDHEN and CDR2 SYDVKM. The DNA of the CDR3 is TGTGCCAGCAGTTTAGGAGGGACAGCCGAGCAGTACTTC. Its protein product is CASSLGGTAEQYF.

The rearrangement joins TRBV7-9 to TRBJ1-1; 8 nucleotides align to TRBD1. Trimming cost V 6 bases and J 5 bases; bases outside gene matches: 5. The germline V gene has CDR1 SEHNR and CDR2 FQNEAQ (reference sequence). The CDR3 runs 13 residues. The CDR3 sequence: CASSPTGETEAFF. In DNA form, the CDR3 reads TGTGCCAGCAGTCCGACAGGGGAGACTGAAGCTTTCTTT.

The chain couples TRBV12-3 or TRBV12-4 to TRBJ1-5, with D maybe TRBD1 (5 bases). The CDR3 is made up of 13 amino acids. V was cut by 5 bases and J by 7 bases, with 12 bases left in between. The CDR3 loop reads CASSQQAGQPQHF. In nucleotides, the CDR3 is TGTGCCAGCAGTCAACAGGCTGGGCAGCCCCAGCATTTT.

About this clone: This same CDR3 is encoded by further DNA sequences in the sample. The rearrangement joins TRBV12-3 or TRBV12-4 to TRBJ2-5; TRBD1 matches at 7 bases. V dropped 6 bases and J dropped 2; count of bases not matched to a gene: 3. This CDR3 spans 13 amino acids. DNA for the CDR3: TGTGCCAGCAGCAGGGGACAGCAAGAGACCCAGTACTTC. It translates to CASSRGQQETQYF.

The chain combines TRBV2 with TRBJ1-2; a possible D gene is TRBD1 (6 bases). Deletions cut 4 bases from V and 3 bases from J, with 15 bases between. Germline loops: CDR1 SNHLY, CDR2 FYNNEI. CDR3 length equals 15 residues. CDR3 sequence reads: CASSGGHQPDYGYTF. The DNA of the CDR3 is TGTGCCAGCAGTGGGGGACATCAACCCGACTATGGCTACACCTTC.